A single sample gave rise to the 28 T cell receptor beta chains below, sequenced in a study of T-cell reconstitution after alpha-beta-depleted transplantation in children. Using unique molecular identifiers, the investigators prepared the TCRbeta library. One entry per CDR3 protein, called by TCRdb with MiXCR from the PCR reads. The table lists some 500,000 distinct CDR3 sequences, around 16% of them singletons, with less than 4% in the top ten. The sequenced sample was PBMCs from the stem cell graft donor, obtained from the stem cell graft. The source is a human donor who donated a stem cell graft to a child with acute lymphoblastic leukemia.

The sample holds a few counts of this clonotype. The rearrangement links TRBV7-9 to TRBJ2-2; 9 nucleotides align to TRBD2. Germline loops: CDR1 SEHNR, CDR2 FQNEAQ (reference sequence). V lost 2 bases to trimming and J lost 3 bases; unmatched junction nucleotides: 1. The CDR3 is 15 amino acids. CDR3 in amino acids: CASSLPSGDTGELFF. In nucleotides, the CDR3 is TGTGCCAGCAGCTTACCTAGCGGGGACACCGGGGAGCTGTTTTTT. Combining the CDR3 with reference TRBV7-9 and TRBJ2-2 gives the whole variable domain DTGVSQNPRHKITKRGQNVTFRCDPISEHNRLYWYRQTLGQGPEFLTYFQNEAQLEKSRLLSDRFSAERPKGSFSTLEIQRTEQGDSAMYLCASSLPSGDTGELFFGEGSRLTVL.

This clonotype was seen only a few times. The rearrangement joins TRBV9 to TRBJ2-1; 8 bases are shared with TRBD2. V shed 3 bases, J shed 8 bases, and the junction held 10 bases outside the gene matches. Germline values: CDR1 SGDLS, CDR2 YYNGEE. The CDR3 has 15 residues. The CDR3 region is CASSGTGGAWDEQFF. The CDR3 nucleotides read TGTGCCAGCAGCGGTACGGGAGGGGCTTGGGATGAGCAGTTCTTC.

V is TRBV29-1 and J is TRBJ1-2, with D unresolved. CDR1 is SQVTM and CDR2 is ANQGSEA in the germline V gene. Trimming pared 3 bases from V and 4 bases from J, leaving 9 bases between. This CDR3 is built from 12 residues. CDR3 sequence: CSVDDGIYGYTF. The CDR3 DNA sequence: TGCAGCGTTGACGATGGGATCTATGGCTACACCTTC.

A few counts support this clonotype. This chain connects TRBV7-9 to TRBJ2-7; D is unclear. This CDR3 is 13 amino acids long. Germline V CDR1 and CDR2: SEHNR, FQNEAQ (reference sequence). V was trimmed by 4 bases and J by 3 bases, leaving 10 bases between them. The CDR3 is CASSSTLFYEQYF. CDR3 nucleotides: TGTGCCAGCAGCTCGACCCTTTTCTACGAGCAGTACTTC.

This clonotype was recorded a few times. CDR3 region: CASSQLEGQGPAGELFF. In DNA form, the CDR3 reads TGTGCCAGCAGCCAACTCGAGGGACAGGGGCCCGCCGGGGAGCTGTTTTTT. The V gene is TRBV14, the J gene TRBJ2-2; 10 bases are shared with TRBD1. CDR1 SGHDN and CDR2 FVKESK come from the germline V gene. The CDR3 sequence is 17 residues long. Trimming at V came to 2 bases and at J to 6 bases, leaving 9 bases not matched to a gene.

The chain couples TRBV11-2 to TRBJ2-1; D tentatively fits TRBD1 or TRBD2 (5 bases each). Germline V gene sequence: CDR1 SGHAT, CDR2 FQNNGV. The CDR3 contains 17 residues. V lost 7 bases, J lost 0 bases, and 19 bases lay in between. CDR3 DNA: TGTGCCAGCACCTTGGGGAGAGGGGAAAGCTCCTACAATGAGCAGTTCTTC. Its translation: CASTLGRGESSYNEQFF.

This clonotype came up a few times. The rearrangement links TRBV5-1 to TRBJ2-5, with D perhaps matching TRBD2 (5 bases). The CDR3 sequence is 12 residues long. V was cut by 6 bases and J by 2 bases, with 8 bases left in between. Per germline, CDR1 SGHRS and CDR2 YFSETQ. CDR3 sequence reads: CASKREQETQYF. The CDR3 DNA reads TGCGCCAGCAAGAGGGAACAAGAGACCCAGTACTTC.

This clonotype has just a few counts. V and J are TRBV7-9 and TRBJ1-6; the match to TRBD1 covers 7 bases. The trim removed 5 bases at V and 4 bases at J, leaving 11 bases unmatched. The CDR3 spans 17 residues. The germline CDR1 and CDR2 sequences are SEHNR and FQNEAQ (reference sequence). The CDR3 nucleotides are TGTGCCAGCAGCGGTACAGGGGCGCATCATTATAATTCACCCCTCCACTTT. Protein sequence: CASSGTGAHHYNSPLHF.

V gene TRBV14 combines with J gene TRBJ1-2; the match to TRBD1 covers 9 bases. V shed 2 bases, J shed 3 bases, and the junction held 16 bases outside the gene matches. The CDR3 loop spans 19 amino acids. CDR1 and CDR2 from the germline V gene are SGHDN and FVKESK. The CDR3 loop reads CASSQKGAAGTGTHYGYTF. Written as DNA, the CDR3 is TGTGCCAGCAGCCAAAAAGGTGCGGCCGGGACAGGGACCCACTATGGCTACACCTTC.

The sample holds a few counts of this clonotype. This rearrangement joins TRBV6-1 to TRBJ1-1; 7 nucleotides align to TRBD1. Looked up from germline, CDR1 is MNHNS and CDR2 is SASEGT. The CDR3 has 14 residues. V dropped 6 bases and J dropped 5; count of bases not matched to a gene: 9. The CDR3 DNA sequence: TGTGCCAGCAGCCGACAGGGACGTTATACTGAAGCTTTCTTT. As protein: CASSRQGRYTEAFF.

This clonotype was counted only a few times. This chain uses TRBV9 with TRBJ2-3; D is ambiguous. The CDR3 loop spans 15 amino acids. V gave up 3 bases and J gave up 2 bases, with 13 bases separating them. The V gene's germline CDR1 is SGDLS and CDR2 YYNGEE. The CDR3 nucleotides read TGTGCCAGCAGCGCCGATGGGGTGGACACAGATACGCAGTATTTT. The encoded protein is CASSADGVDTDTQYF.

A few counts support this clonotype. CDR3 region: CASSYRSEWDEQFF. CDR3 nucleotides: TGTGCCAGCAGTTACAGGTCCGAATGGGATGAGCAGTTCTTC. V gene TRBV6-5 combines with J gene TRBJ2-1; no reliable D call. The germline V gene encodes CDR1 MNHEY and CDR2 SVGAGI. The V and J ends lost 2 bases and 8 bases respectively, with 13 bases between them. The CDR3 has 14 amino acids.

The sample holds a few counts of this clonotype. V and J are TRBV5-1 and TRBJ2-5; TRBD2 might be the D (6 bases). The CDR3 has 13 residues. CDR1 is SGHRS and CDR2 is YFSETQ in the germline V gene. The ends were cut back, 0 bases at V and 7 bases at J, with 10 bases in the middle. This chain's CDR3 is CASSLAPGATQYF. Written as DNA, the CDR3 is TGCGCCAGCAGCTTGGCCCCGGGAGCGACCCAGTACTTC.

A few counts support this clonotype. This chain joins TRBV14 and TRBJ2-1; tentative D call: TRBD1 (7 bases). V lost 5 bases and J 0 bases, leaving 23 bases between the germline ends. Germline CDR1 reads SGHDN; CDR2 reads FVKESK. The CDR3 length is 19 residues. The CDR3 DNA is TGTGCCAGCAGCTTTGTAGGGGGCATAGCGGCCAGCTCCTACAATGAGCAGTTCTTC. Amino acids: CASSFVGGIAASSYNEQFF.

This chain links TRBV18 with TRBJ1-1, with 10 bases that match TRBD1. This CDR3 comprises 13 residues. The V and J ends lost 5 bases and 8 bases, in that order; junction bases with no gene match: 5. Per germline, CDR1 KGHSH and CDR2 LQKENI. CDR3 sequence (DNA): TGTGCCAGCTCATCCGGGACAGGGGCCGAAGCTTTCTTT. It encodes CASSSGTGAEAFF.

The CDR3 DNA sequence: TGTGCCAGTCCTACGATCCCTGAGGCCACTGAAGCTTTCTTT. It specifies CASPTIPEATEAFF. The chain joins TRBV2 to TRBJ1-1; D gene uncertain. Between the trimmed V and J ends, which lost 9 bases and 4 bases, there was a span of 18 bases. CDR1 and CDR2 from the germline V gene are SNHLY and FYNNEI. The CDR3 spans 14 residues.

This clonotype was counted a few times. V is TRBV7-9 and J is TRBJ2-7; possibly TRBD1 for D (6 bases). Germline V lookup: CDR1 SEHNR, CDR2 FQNEAQ (reference sequence). This CDR3 contains 15 residues. V lost 5 bases to trimming and J lost 6 bases, with 20 bases between them. CDR3 DNA sequence: TGTGCCAGCAGCCCGACAGGAGGAGACTCCGCCGAGCAGTACTTC. Its protein is CASSPTGGDSAEQYF.

This rearrangement joins TRBV6-1 to TRBJ1-5, with 11 bases fitting TRBD1. V lost 6 bases and J lost 5; bases outside the gene matches: 6. CDR1 MNHNS and CDR2 SASEGT come from the germline V gene. The CDR3 loop spans 15 amino acids. CDR3 loop: CASSRDRGIHQPQHF. The DNA of the CDR3 is TGTGCCAGCAGCAGGGACAGGGGGATTCATCAGCCCCAGCATTTT.

The chain employs TRBV7-3 and TRBJ2-3; D is tentatively TRBD1 or TRBD2 (5 bases each). Germline assignment: CDR1 SGHTA and CDR2 FQGTGA. Trimming removed 2 bases at V and 11 bases at J, with 26 bases between. The length of the CDR3 is 17 residues. The CDR3 DNA sequence: TGTGCCAGCAGCTTATCTGCACCGGGACCGGTCTCACAGATGCAGTATTTT. Translated: CASSLSAPGPVSQMQYF.

This chain connects TRBV20-1 to TRBJ2-3, with 7 nucleotides matching TRBD2. This CDR3 is built from 14 residues. The trim removed 1 base at V and 4 bases at J, leaving 5 bases unmatched. Germline loops: CDR1 DFQATT, CDR2 SNEGSKA (reference sequence). The DNA for the CDR3 is TGCAGTGCTAGAGTTGCGGGAGCTCCAGATACGCAGTATTTT. It codes for CSARVAGAPDTQYF.

In this sample, this clonotype turned up a few times. The chain recombines TRBV11-2 with TRBJ2-2, with TRBD2 identical over 12 bases. The length of the CDR3 is 18 residues. The germline V gene has CDR1 SGHAT and CDR2 FQNNGV. The V gene end was trimmed by 4 bases and the J gene end by 6 bases; junction bases not matched to a gene: 12. CDR3 nucleotide sequence: TGTGCCAGCAGCTGGGCCCCACTAGCGGGAGGAAGCGCCGGGGAGCTGTTTTTT. This translates into CASSWAPLAGGSAGELFF.

The chain employs TRBV7-9 and TRBJ1-2; D not certain. Germline V CDR1 and CDR2: SEHNR, FQNEAQ (reference sequence). Trimming took 1 base from V and 6 from J, leaving 15 bases between them. The CDR3 contains 15 residues. CDR3 sequence reads: CASSLEARNIDGYTF. The CDR3 nucleotides are TGTGCCAGCAGCTTAGAGGCCAGGAATATCGATGGCTACACCTTC. The full variable domain, in which reference TRBV7-9 and TRBJ1-2 provide the parts outside the CDR3, is DTGVSQNPRHKITKRGQNVTFRCDPISEHNRLYWYRQTLGQGPEFLTYFQNEAQLEKSRLLSDRFSAERPKGSFSTLEIQRTEQGDSAMYLCASSLEARNIDGYTFGSGTRLTVV.

This clonotype was counted between two and nine times. The V gene is TRBV7-9, the J gene TRBJ2-2; 9 bases are a match to TRBD2. The V and J ends lost 5 bases and 2 bases, in that order; junction bases with no gene match: 9. This CDR3 has 17 residues. Per the germline V gene, CDR1 is SEHNR and CDR2 is FQNEAQ (reference sequence). The CDR3, as DNA: TGTGCCAGCAGCATCTCACTAGCGGGCCTCAACACCGGGGAGCTGTTTTTT. Translating gives CASSISLAGLNTGELFF.

The table lists this clonotype with many counts. This chain connects TRBV20-1 to TRBJ2-1; no reliable D call. The CDR3 contains 12 residues. The V end lost 0 bases, the J end lost 7 bases, and 7 bases lay between the germline ends. Germline lookup yields CDR1 DFQATT and CDR2 SNEGSKA (reference sequence). This chain's CDR3 is CSARDSGNEQFF. CDR3 coding DNA: TGCAGTGCTAGAGATAGTGGAAATGAGCAGTTCTTC.

The chain links TRBV2 to TRBJ2-7; 8 bases match TRBD2. Germline loops: CDR1 SNHLY, CDR2 FYNNEI. This CDR3 contains 15 residues. V was clipped by 8 bases and J by 6 bases; unmatched bases: 15. CDR3 DNA sequence: TGTGCCAGCCGGCGGGGGTGGCCGGGAGGGTTCGAGCAGTACTTC. Residues: CASRRGWPGGFEQYF.

The CDR3 sequence is CATSRDEVSEQYF. The CDR3 DNA sequence: TGTGCCACCAGCAGAGATGAAGTATCCGAGCAGTACTTC. J is TRBJ2-7 and V is TRBV15; D not certain. Germline values: CDR1 LNHNV, CDR2 YYDKDF (reference sequence). CDR3 length equals 13 residues. V lost 0 bases, J lost 6 bases, and 9 bases lay in between.

V usage is TRBV6-1 and J usage is TRBJ1-1; D remains ambiguous. CDR1 and CDR2 from the germline V gene are MNHNS and SASEGT. Trimming removed 2 bases at V and 11 bases at J, with 6 bases between. The CDR3 contains 10 residues. The chain's CDR3 is CASSEFGAFF. The CDR3 bases are TGTGCCAGCAGTGAATTCGGGGCTTTCTTT.

In this sample, this clonotype turned up a few times. The rearrangement uses TRBV27 and TRBJ2-2; perhaps D is TRBD1 or TRBD2 (5 bases each). Germline-derived CDR1 and CDR2 are MNHEY and SMNVEV (reference sequence). This CDR3 is built from 17 residues. V dropped 1 base and J dropped 4 bases, with 16 bases sitting between them. CDR3 loop: CASSLWSRAGRTGELFF. The DNA of the CDR3 is TGTGCCAGCAGTTTATGGTCGCGGGCAGGGCGCACCGGGGAGCTGTTTTTT.